These T cell receptor beta chains were read from a single sample in a study of T cells in Graves' hyperthyroidism and ophthalmopathy. TCRdb analysed the multiplex PCR reads with MiXCR anew, one entry per CDR3 protein. The table lists about 420,000 distinct CDR3 sequences, around 14% of them singletons. Input material: blood. These receptor sequences come from a woman under 30 with Graves' hyperthyroidism. CDR3s include the opening cysteine and the closing phenylalanine or tryptophan. The D gene is left open where the match is weak. Where a row states a size, it is once, few, many or the class of an expanded clone; other rows omit it.

V: TRBV28
J: TRBJ1-2
D: TRBD1
size: many
DNA: TGTGCCAGCAGTTCTGGACAGGGCACCCATGGCTACACCTTC
CDR3: CASSSGQGTHGYTF

V: TRBV30
J: TRBJ2-7
D: TRBD2
size: few
DNA: TGTGCCTGGAGTACGTACTCCCGCGGCTTAGCGGGACGCCTTACTGGAGAGCAGTACTTC
CDR3: CAWSTYSRGLAGRLTGEQYF

V: TRBV11-3
J: TRBJ1-6
D: .
size: many
DNA: TGTGCCAGCAGCCCAGCCGGAGGGATCCTCCACTTT
CDR3: CASSPAGGILHF

V: TRBV12-5
J: TRBJ1-4
D: .
size: many
DNA: TGTGCTAGTGGTAACGGACAGACCTACGGTGAAAAACTGTTTTTT
CDR3: CASGNGQTYGEKLFF

V: TRBV12-5
J: TRBJ1-2
D: .
size: many
DNA: TGTGCTAGTGCGCTCCCCGGGCGATGGTATGGCTACACCTTC
CDR3: CASALPGRWYGYTF

V: TRBV25-1
J: TRBJ2-5
D: .
size: few
DNA: TGTGCCAGCAGTGCCCCCGCGTTTGGGGGGCTAGCCCAAGAGACCCAGTACTTC
CDR3: CASSAPAFGGLAQETQYF

V: TRBV5-1
J: TRBJ2-2
D: .
size: many
DNA: TGCGCCAGCAGCACAAACTCCGGGACCATCACCGGGGAGCTGTTTTTT
CDR3: CASSTNSGTITGELFF

V: TRBV6-1
J: TRBJ1-5
D: .
size: many
DNA: TGTGCCACCCGCAATCCAAGGGCCCAGCATTTT
CDR3: CATRNPRAQHF

V: TRBV7-3
J: TRBJ2-1
D: .
size: many
DNA: TGTGCCAGCAGCTCAGGGTCGGCTAGCGAGCAGTTCTTC
CDR3: CASSSGSASEQFF

V: TRBV5-5
J: TRBJ1-2
D: TRBD1
size: many
DNA: TGTGCCAGCAGCTTGAACGGGGACAGGGAAAGAAGTGGCTACACCTTC
CDR3: CASSLNGDRERSGYTF

V: TRBV11-3
J: TRBJ1-6
D: .
size: many
DNA: TGTGCCAGCGCCATGGGGGCGAATTCACCCCTCCACTTT
CDR3: CASAMGANSPLHF

V: TRBV20-1
J: TRBJ2-7
D: .
size: many
DNA: TGCAGTGCCGCGCCCAGAGCCTACGAGCAGTACTTC
CDR3: CSAAPRAYEQYF

V: TRBV24-1
J: TRBJ1-4
D: TRBD1
size: few
DNA: TGTGCCACCAGTGGGGACAGGGGGGAAAAACTGTTTTTT
CDR3: CATSGDRGEKLFF

V: TRBV18
J: TRBJ1-6
D: .
size: .
DNA: TGTGCCAGCTCACCAGTTACTTCCCAACATAATTCACCCCTCCACTTT
CDR3: CASSPVTSQHNSPLHF

V: TRBV5-4
J: TRBJ1-5
D: .
size: few
DNA: TGTGCCAGCAGCTCAAACCGGGGCCCATATCAGCCCCAGCATTTT
CDR3: CASSSNRGPYQPQHF